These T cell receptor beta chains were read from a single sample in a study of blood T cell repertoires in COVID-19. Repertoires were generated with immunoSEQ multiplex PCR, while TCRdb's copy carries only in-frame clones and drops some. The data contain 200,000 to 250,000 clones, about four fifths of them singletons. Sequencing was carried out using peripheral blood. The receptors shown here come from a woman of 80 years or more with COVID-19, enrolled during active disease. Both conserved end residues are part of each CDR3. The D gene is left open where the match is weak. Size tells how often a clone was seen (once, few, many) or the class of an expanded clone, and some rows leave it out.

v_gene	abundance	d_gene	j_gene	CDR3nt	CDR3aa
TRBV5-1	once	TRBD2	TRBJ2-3	TGCGCCAGCCAAAACTTAGCGGGAGAAGATACGCAGTATTTT	CASQNLAGEDTQYF
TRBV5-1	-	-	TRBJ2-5	TGCGCCAGCATGTCGGGGGGCGAGACCCAGTACTTC	CASMSGGETQYF
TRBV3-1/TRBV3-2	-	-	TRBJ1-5	TGTGCCAGCAGTTCAGGTCAGGTTCAGCCCCAGCATTTT	CASSSGQVQPQHF
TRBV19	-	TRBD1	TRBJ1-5	TGTGCCAGTAGTACCGGACAGGGTGGAAGGAGCAATCAGCCCCAGCATTTT	CASSTGQGGRSNQPQHF
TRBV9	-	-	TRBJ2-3	TGTGCCAGCAGCCCCTCCGGTAGCACAGATACGCAGTATTTT	CASSPSGSTDTQYF
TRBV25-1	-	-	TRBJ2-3	TGTGCCAGCAGTGATCCTAGCGCGAGGATTACTAGCACAGATACGCAGTATTTT	CASSDPSARITSTDTQYF
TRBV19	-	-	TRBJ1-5	TGTGCCAGTAAAAATCGGGAGGGAAATCAGCCCCAGCATTTT	CASKNREGNQPQHF
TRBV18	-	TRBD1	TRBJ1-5	TGTGCCAGCTCACGTACCACACAGGGGAATCAGCCCCAGCATTTT	CASSRTTQGNQPQHF
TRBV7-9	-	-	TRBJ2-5	TGTGCCAGCAGCTTTCAGGAGACCCAGTACTTC	CASSFQETQYF
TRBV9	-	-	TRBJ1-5	TGTGCCAGCAGCGTAGCCCCTGCCACAGATCAGCCCCAGCATTTT	CASSVAPATDQPQHF
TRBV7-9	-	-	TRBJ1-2	TGTGCCAGCAGCTTGAGCGGGTCCCTTGGGGGCTACACCTTC	CASSLSGSLGGYTF
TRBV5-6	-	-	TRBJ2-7	TGTGCCAGCAGCGCACATGCCTACGAGCAGTACTTC	CASSAHAYEQYF
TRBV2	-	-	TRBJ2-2	TGTGCCAGCAGAGAATTGGGGGGAACCGGGGAGCTGTTTTTT	CASRELGGTGELFF
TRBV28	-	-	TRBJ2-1	TGTGCCAGCAGTTTCAGGGAAGGGTCTGCGAGTCCCTACAATGAGCAGTTCTTC	CASSFREGSASPYNEQFF
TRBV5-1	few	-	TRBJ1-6	TGCGCCAGCAGCTTGGTAGCCCGGGGAAATTCACCCCTCCACTTT	CASSLVARGNSPLHF
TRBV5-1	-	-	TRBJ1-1	TGCGCCAGCAGGGCAGGCCTGGACACTGAAGCTTTCTTT	CASRAGLDTEAFF
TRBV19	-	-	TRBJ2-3	TGTGCCAGTAGTATAGCCGGGGTCCGCACAGATACGCAGTATTTT	CASSIAGVRTDTQYF
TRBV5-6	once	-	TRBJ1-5	TGTGCCAGCACCGGCAGGGAAGCTGATAGCAATCAGCCCCAGCATTTT	CASTGREADSNQPQHF
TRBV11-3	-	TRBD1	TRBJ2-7	TGTGCCAGCAGCTCCGGGACAGGGGCACACTACGAGCAGTACTTC	CASSSGTGAHYEQYF
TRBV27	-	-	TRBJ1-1	TGTGCCAGCAGTTTATCGGGGGGGGACACTGAAGCTTTCTTT	CASSLSGGDTEAFF
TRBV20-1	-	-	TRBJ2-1	TGCAGTGCTAGTTCACCGGGGAGCTCCTACAATGAGCAGTTCTTC	CSASSPGSSYNEQFF
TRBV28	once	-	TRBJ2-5	TGTGCCAGCAGCCTGGGACGAGGGGGGGAAGAGACCCAGTACTTC	CASSLGRGGEETQYF
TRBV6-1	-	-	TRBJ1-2	TGTGCCAGCAGTGAAGGGGCAGGGCATTGGTATGGCTACACCTTC	CASSEGAGHWYGYTF
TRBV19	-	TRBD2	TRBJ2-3	TGTGCCAGTAGTAGCGGGGGGGCCGGAGATACGCAGTATTTT	CASSSGGAGDTQYF
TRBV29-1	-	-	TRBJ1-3	TGCAGCGCCCACTCTGGAAACACCATATATTTT	CSAHSGNTIYF
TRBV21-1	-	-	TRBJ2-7	TGTGCCAGCAGCAAAGATAGACGCCGAAATGGGCGATACGAGCAGTACTTC	CASSKDRRRNGRYEQYF
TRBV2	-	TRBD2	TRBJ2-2	TGTGCCAGCAGTGGGTCTGGGCGACTAGCGGCCAGCACCGGGGAGCTGTTTTTT	CASSGSGRLAASTGELFF
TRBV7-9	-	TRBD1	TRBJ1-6	TGTGCCAGCAGCGGACAGGGGGCAAATTCACCCCTCCACTTT	CASSGQGANSPLHF
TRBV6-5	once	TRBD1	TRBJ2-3	TGTGCCAGCAGTACCCGGACAGGCTCTACAGATACGCAGTATTTT	CASSTRTGSTDTQYF